Listed below are T cell receptor beta chains from one sample, sequenced in a study of blood T cell repertoires in COVID-19. The repertoire was sequenced with immunoSEQ multiplex PCR; TCRdb's copy has only in-frame clones and lacks some. The table lists approximately 100,000 clones, about 91% of them singletons, with less than 4% in the top ten. The sequencing sample was made of peripheral blood. These receptors were collected from a human donor in a cohort sampled during active COVID-19. The CDR3 runs from the conserved cysteine through the conserved F or W. Fields, in order: J gene, V gene, clone size, D gene, CDR3 protein, CDR3 DNA. A D gene is named only where the DNA matches it firmly. Clone size is given for some rows only: seen once, a few or many times, or a class if the clone is expanded.

j_call: TRBJ2-5
v_call: TRBV5-1
clone_size: .
d_call: TRBD2
cdr3_aa: CASSPSLAGAETQYF
cdr3_nt: TGCGCCAGCAGCCCTAGCTTAGCGGGTGCGGAGACCCAGTACTTC

j_call: TRBJ2-7
v_call: TRBV28
clone_size: .
d_call: .
cdr3_aa: CASSSRTPPYEQYF
cdr3_nt: TGTGCCAGCAGTTCCCGGACACCACCCTACGAGCAGTACTTC

j_call: TRBJ2-5
v_call: TRBV5-6
clone_size: once
d_call: TRBD1
cdr3_aa: CASSFGMQGASETQYF
cdr3_nt: TGTGCCAGCAGCTTCGGGATGCAGGGGGCTAGCGAGACCCAGTACTTC

j_call: TRBJ1-2
v_call: TRBV18
clone_size: .
d_call: .
cdr3_aa: CASSLGGDYGYTF
cdr3_nt: TGTGCCAGCTCCCTAGGGGGGGACTATGGCTACACCTTC

j_call: TRBJ2-1
v_call: TRBV27
clone_size: once
d_call: .
cdr3_aa: CASSIRAEWEQFF
cdr3_nt: TGTGCCAGCAGTATCAGGGCCGAGTGGGAGCAGTTCTTC

j_call: TRBJ2-7
v_call: TRBV2
clone_size: .
d_call: .
cdr3_aa: CASSVESGVHEQYF
cdr3_nt: TGTGCCAGCAGTGTGGAATCGGGGGTCCACGAGCAGTACTTC

j_call: TRBJ2-5
v_call: TRBV5-4
clone_size: .
d_call: .
cdr3_aa: CASSSGLGVETQYF
cdr3_nt: TGTGCCAGCAGCTCGGGTCTAGGCGTCGAGACCCAGTACTTC

j_call: TRBJ2-2
v_call: TRBV7-3
clone_size: .
d_call: .
cdr3_aa: CASSLTGDSTGELFF
cdr3_nt: TGTGCCAGCAGCCTAACGGGGGACTCCACCGGGGAGCTGTTTTTT

j_call: TRBJ1-5
v_call: TRBV19
clone_size: few
d_call: TRBD1
cdr3_aa: CACHRGTVSNQPQHF
cdr3_nt: TGTGCCTGCCACCGCGGGACAGTTAGCAATCAGCCCCAGCATTTT

j_call: TRBJ2-7
v_call: TRBV19
clone_size: .
d_call: TRBD1
cdr3_aa: CASSMMTGREQYF
cdr3_nt: TGTGCCAGTAGTATGATGACAGGGCGCGAGCAGTACTTC

j_call: TRBJ1-5
v_call: TRBV7-2
clone_size: .
d_call: TRBD1
cdr3_aa: CASSSTQGMGQPQHF
cdr3_nt: TGTGCCAGCAGCTCGACACAGGGGATGGGACAGCCCCAGCATTTT

j_call: TRBJ1-6
v_call: TRBV11-3
clone_size: .
d_call: .
cdr3_aa: CASSAGRYNSPLHF
cdr3_nt: TGTGCCAGCAGCGCGGGACGGTATAATTCACCCCTCCACTTT

j_call: TRBJ1-5
v_call: TRBV19
clone_size: .
d_call: .
cdr3_aa: CASTPGPGGNQPQHF
cdr3_nt: TGTGCCAGTACCCCGGGCCCCGGGGGCAATCAGCCCCAGCATTTT

j_call: TRBJ2-7
v_call: TRBV12-3/TRBV12-4
clone_size: .
d_call: .
cdr3_aa: CASSPRGSYEQYF
cdr3_nt: TGTGCCAGCAGCCCCCGCGGCTCCTACGAGCAGTACTTC

j_call: TRBJ1-2
v_call: TRBV29-1
clone_size: .
d_call: .
cdr3_aa: CSAAINGYTF
cdr3_nt: TGCAGCGCTGCGATCAATGGCTACACCTTC

j_call: TRBJ2-7
v_call: TRBV9
clone_size: .
d_call: .
cdr3_aa: CASSVAGPGSYEQYF
cdr3_nt: TGTGCCAGCAGCGTAGCAGGACCGGGGTCCTACGAGCAGTACTTC

j_call: TRBJ1-2
v_call: TRBV11-2
clone_size: .
d_call: .
cdr3_aa: CASSFPRGGALANYGYTF
cdr3_nt: TGTGCCAGCAGCTTCCCTCGGGGGGGGGCGTTAGCTAACTATGGCTACACCTTC

j_call: TRBJ1-2
v_call: TRBV6-5
clone_size: once
d_call: TRBD1
cdr3_aa: CASSFLTGTYGYTF
cdr3_nt: TGTGCCAGCAGTTTTCTGACAGGGACCTATGGCTACACCTTC

j_call: TRBJ1-2
v_call: TRBV2
clone_size: .
d_call: TRBD1
cdr3_aa: CASKIIQGAIDGYTF
cdr3_nt: TGTGCCAGCAAAATAATACAGGGGGCAATAGATGGCTACACCTTC

j_call: TRBJ2-5
v_call: TRBV14
clone_size: .
d_call: TRBD1
cdr3_aa: CASSQLLTGLGETQYF
cdr3_nt: TGTGCCAGCAGCCAGCTACTGACAGGGCTAGGGGAGACCCAGTACTTC

j_call: TRBJ2-7
v_call: TRBV27
clone_size: .
d_call: TRBD2
cdr3_aa: CASSQIAGVRQYF
cdr3_nt: TGTGCCAGCAGTCAGATAGCGGGAGTTCGGCAGTACTTC

j_call: TRBJ1-4
v_call: TRBV11-1
clone_size: .
d_call: .
cdr3_aa: CASSSREATNEKLFF
cdr3_nt: TGTGCCAGCAGCTCCCGGGAGGCGACTAATGAAAAACTGTTTTTT

j_call: TRBJ2-3
v_call: TRBV6-5
clone_size: once
d_call: .
cdr3_aa: CASSYSDSPRTDTQYF
cdr3_nt: TGTGCCAGCAGTTACTCGGACAGTCCCCGCACAGATACGCAGTATTTT

j_call: TRBJ2-3
v_call: TRBV3-1/TRBV3-2
clone_size: .
d_call: TRBD2
cdr3_aa: CASSHGTSGVSRNTQYF
cdr3_nt: TGTGCCAGCAGCCACGGGACTAGCGGGGTCTCGCGGAATACGCAGTATTTT

j_call: TRBJ1-3
v_call: TRBV7-9
clone_size: once
d_call: TRBD1
cdr3_aa: CASSSRPGQGGRGNTIYF
cdr3_nt: TGTGCCAGCAGCTCGAGACCCGGACAGGGGGGACGCGGAAACACCATATATTTT

j_call: TRBJ1-1
v_call: TRBV19
clone_size: .
d_call: .
cdr3_aa: CASSRHPSTEAFF
cdr3_nt: TGTGCCAGTAGTCGACATCCATCCACTGAAGCTTTCTTT

j_call: TRBJ2-2
v_call: TRBV7-9
clone_size: .
d_call: .
cdr3_aa: CASSLGGLSTGELFF
cdr3_nt: TGTGCCAGCAGCTTAGGGGGGCTGTCCACCGGGGAGCTGTTTTTT

j_call: TRBJ1-4
v_call: TRBV5-5
clone_size: .
d_call: .
cdr3_aa: CASSSGHANEKLFF
cdr3_nt: TGTGCCAGCAGCTCAGGACACGCTAATGAAAAACTGTTTTTT

j_call: TRBJ2-1
v_call: TRBV14
clone_size: .
d_call: TRBD2
cdr3_aa: CASSQGAGNVWDEQFF
cdr3_nt: TGTGCCAGCAGCCAAGGAGCGGGGAATGTTTGGGATGAGCAGTTCTTC

j_call: TRBJ1-2
v_call: TRBV5-1
clone_size: .
d_call: TRBD1
cdr3_aa: CASSPRTGTDYGYTF
cdr3_nt: TGCGCCAGCAGCCCACGGACAGGGACGGACTATGGCTACACCTTC

j_call: TRBJ2-7
v_call: TRBV7-8
clone_size: .
d_call: .
cdr3_aa: CASSRRQQGAYEQYF
cdr3_nt: TGTGCCAGCAGCCGACGTCAACAGGGTGCGTACGAGCAGTACTTC

j_call: TRBJ2-5
v_call: TRBV4-1
clone_size: few
d_call: TRBD1
cdr3_aa: CASSRSGTGQETQYF
cdr3_nt: TGCGCCAGCAGCCGGAGCGGGACAGGGCAAGAGACCCAGTACTTC

j_call: TRBJ1-2
v_call: TRBV4-1
clone_size: .
d_call: .
cdr3_aa: CASSQGYPGFEDGYTF
cdr3_nt: TGCGCCAGCAGCCAGGGATACCCAGGGTTTGAGGATGGCTACACCTTC

j_call: TRBJ2-5
v_call: TRBV7-6
clone_size: .
d_call: TRBD1
cdr3_aa: CASSSTSRDRVGQETQYF
cdr3_nt: TGTGCCAGCAGCTCGACGTCCCGGGACAGGGTTGGCCAAGAGACCCAGTACTTC

j_call: TRBJ2-7
v_call: TRBV3-1/TRBV3-2
clone_size: .
d_call: TRBD2
cdr3_aa: CASRASGGAREQYF
cdr3_nt: TGTGCCAGCAGAGCTAGCGGGGGGGCTCGGGAGCAGTACTTC